Shown below are 31 T cell receptor beta chains from a single sample sequenced in a study of cytomegalovirus exposure and HLA in healthy donors. TCRdb keeps only in-frame clones here, not all; method: immunoSEQ multiplex PCR. The table includes about 360,000 clones, approximately 90% detected once. Material: PBMCs. Receptors were obtained from a woman aged 18 to 35 in good health and CMV-seronegative.

The chain joins TRBV6-4 to TRBJ1-1; no clear D gene. V was trimmed by 2 bases and J by 11 bases, leaving 18 bases between them. The CDR3 sequence is 14 residues long. Per germline, CDR1 MRHNA and CDR2 SNTAGT. The CDR3: CASSDLPGDPRAFF. CDR3 sequence (DNA): TGTGCCAGCAGTGACCTCCCAGGCGACCCCCGCGCTTTCTTT.

The chain combines TRBV19 with TRBJ2-2; 10 bases line up with TRBD2. The J segment lost 7 bases and the V segment lost 6 bases, leaving 14 bases of the junction unmatched. The germline CDR1 and CDR2 sequences are LNHDA and SQIVND (reference sequence). The CDR3 contains 17 residues. The CDR3 sequence is CASSAWGASGRVGELFF. In DNA form, the CDR3 reads TGTGCCAGTAGCGCCTGGGGTGCGAGCGGGAGGGTCGGGGAGCTGTTTTTT.

This clone was observed a handful of times. The CDR3 DNA sequence: TGTGCCAGCAGCTTAGCCGTTGCAGGCGTGTATAGCAATCAGCCCCAGCATTTT. It encodes CASSLAVAGVYSNQPQHF. This rearrangement joins TRBV7-6 to TRBJ1-5; D is uncertain. The CDR3 totals 18 residues. Deletions cut 0 bases from V and 0 bases from J, with 15 bases between. Germline V gene lookup returns CDR1 SGHVS and CDR2 FNYEAQ.

This sequence joins TRBV7-9 and TRBJ2-1, with D possibly matching TRBD2 (6 bases). The germline V gene has CDR1 SEHNR and CDR2 FQNEAQ (reference sequence). The V end was cut by 5 bases, the J end by 6 bases, with 11 bases between. This CDR3 is built from 13 residues. The CDR3 region is CASSEGGFNEQFF. DNA for the CDR3: TGTGCCAGCAGCGAAGGAGGGTTCAATGAGCAGTTCTTC.

The chain has TRBV15 and TRBJ1-5, with no clear D. Germline CDR1 reads LNHNV; CDR2 reads YYDKDF (reference sequence). V dropped 1 base and J dropped 7 bases, with 8 bases sitting between them. The CDR3 totals 13 residues. Written as DNA, the CDR3 is TGTGCCACCAGCAGAGGAGTATACCAGCCCCAGCATTTT. This encodes CATSRGVYQPQHF.

For the CDR3, the DNA is TGTGCCAGCAGCTTTGGGGGGGAGTATGGCTACACCTTC. It specifies CASSFGGEYGYTF. The J gene is TRBJ1-2, the V gene TRBV7-9; D is possibly TRBD1 (5 bases). Germline values: CDR1 SEHNR, CDR2 FQNEAQ (reference sequence). There are 13 residues in the CDR3. With 3 bases removed from V and 5 bases from J, the gap between germline ends came to 10 bases.

The chain uses TRBV9 and TRBJ2-1; a weak D match, TRBD1 (6 bases). CDR1 is SGDLS, CDR2 YYNGEE, per germline. The germline V and J ends were trimmed by 7 bases and 0 bases, with 14 bases remaining between them. The CDR3 runs to 15 residues. In DNA, the CDR3 is TGTGCCAGCGCCAGGGGCCGGGGCTCCTACAATGAGCAGTTCTTC. It yields the protein CASARGRGSYNEQFF.

This clone was recorded a few times. V is TRBV6-4 and J is TRBJ1-2; D is perhaps TRBD1 (6 bases). The V gene lost 3 bases and the J gene lost 2 bases, with 7 bases spanning the gap. Germline assignment: CDR1 MRHNA and CDR2 SNTAGT. CDR3 length: 13 amino acids. The CDR3 DNA sequence: TGTGCCAGCAGTGATCAGGGGAACTATGGCTACACCTTC. Its protein product is CASSDQGNYGYTF.

The chain links TRBV6-4 to TRBJ2-3; a weak D match, TRBD2 (5 bases). Trimming took off 0 bases at V and 11 bases at J, with 18 bases between the two ends. The CDR3 is made up of 15 amino acids. Germline loops: CDR1 MRHNA, CDR2 SNTAGT. The DNA of the CDR3 is TGTGCCAGCAGTGACTCGATTCTCGGAAGGAGGTGGCAGTATTTT. Residues: CASSDSILGRRWQYF.

This chain connects TRBV7-9 to TRBJ2-1; a possible D gene is TRBD1 (6 bases). The CDR3 has 15 amino acids. The germline gives CDR1 SEHNR, CDR2 FQNEAQ (reference sequence). V lost 2 bases and J 3 bases, leaving 11 bases between the germline ends. The CDR3 spells CASSLSDRLYNEQFF. The CDR3 bases are TGTGCCAGCAGCTTATCGGACAGACTCTACAATGAGCAGTTCTTC.

The chain couples TRBV18 to TRBJ1-5; 7 nucleotides match TRBD1. V gave up 3 bases and J gave up 6 bases; unmatched junction bases: 8. CDR1 is KGHSH, CDR2 LQKENI, per germline. CDR3 length: 15 residues. Here the CDR3 reads CASSPQGGRGQPQHF. The CDR3, as DNA: TGTGCCAGCTCACCGCAGGGGGGACGTGGTCAGCCCCAGCATTTT.

The J gene is TRBJ2-4, the V gene TRBV15; TRBD2 is a possible D gene (5 bases). V lost 1 base and J lost 0, with 10 bases in between. The CDR3 runs to 16 residues. The germline CDR1 and CDR2 sequences are LNHNV and YYDKDF (reference sequence). CDR3 protein: CATSRVAGVAKNIQYF. CDR3 DNA sequence: TGTGCCACCAGCAGAGTTGCGGGTGTAGCCAAAAACATTCAGTACTTC.

This clone is a singleton in its sample. J is TRBJ2-7 and V is TRBV2; 11 positions agree with TRBD2. J was trimmed by 0 bases and V by 10 bases; bases with no gene match: 5. This CDR3 is 14 amino acids long. Germline-derived CDR1 and CDR2 are SNHLY and FYNNEI. Written as DNA, the CDR3 is TGTGCCACCTACGGGACTAGCGGCTCCTACGAGCAGTACTTC. Protein product: CATYGTSGSYEQYF.

V usage is TRBV14 and J usage is TRBJ2-7; 8 bases line up with TRBD1. The CDR3 totals 15 residues. In germline, CDR1 is SGHDN, CDR2 FVKESK. Losses at the gene ends were 6 bases for V and 0 bases for J; bases not matched to a gene: 7. This chain's CDR3 is CASRRTGRSSYEQYF. The CDR3 DNA reads TGTGCCAGCAGGCGGACAGGGCGAAGCTCCTACGAGCAGTACTTC. The full variable domain, rest sourced from reference TRBV14 and TRBJ2-7, is EAGVTQFPSHSVIEKGQTVTLRCDPISGHDNLYWYRRVMGKEIKFLLHFVKESKQDESGMPNNRFLAERTGGTYSTLKVQPAELEDSGVYFCASRRTGRSSYEQYFGPGTRLTVT.

This clone showed up just once. J is TRBJ1-2 and V is TRBV4-2; a weak D match, TRBD1 (6 bases). V was shortened by 4 bases and J by 5 bases, with 14 bases between the two germline ends. Germline CDR1 LGHNA, CDR2 YNFKEQ. The CDR3 has 14 amino acids. CDR3 in DNA: TGTGCCAGCAGCCCCGAGGACAGTGTTTATGGCTACACCTTC. Amino acid sequence: CASSPEDSVYGYTF.

The gene calls are TRBV27 and TRBJ2-7, with 9 nucleotides matching TRBD1. Germline V gene sequence: CDR1 MNHEY, CDR2 SMNVEV (reference sequence). V was pared by 5 bases and J by 2 bases, with 7 bases of the junction left unmatched. The CDR3 extends over 15 amino acids. Here the CDR3 DNA reads TGTGCCAGCAGTCCATGGACAGGGGTGGCCTACGAGCAGTACTTC. Protein product: CASSPWTGVAYEQYF.

The V gene is TRBV27, the J gene TRBJ2-2; 10 nucleotides align to TRBD2. Looked up from germline, CDR1 is MNHEY and CDR2 is SMNVEV (reference sequence). This CDR3 contains 15 residues. The trim removed 3 bases at V and 5 bases at J, leaving 3 bases unmatched. The CDR3 region has the DNA TGTGCCAGCAGTTTTAGCGGGGGGAGAACCGGGGAGCTGTTTTTT. Translation gives CASSFSGGRTGELFF.

Here the CDR3 DNA reads TGTGCCAGCAGAGGGGCCCCGGCCGCTTTCTTT. This gives the protein CASRGAPAAFF. This chain uses TRBV28 with TRBJ1-1; weak D call: TRBD1 (5 bases). The germline V gene encodes CDR1 MDHEN and CDR2 SYDVKM. The CDR3 sequence is 11 residues long. Trimming left V 6 bases short and J 11 bases short, with 13 bases between.

V gene TRBV4-1 combines with J gene TRBJ2-2; 9 bases align to TRBD2. The CDR3 has 16 amino acids. The germline V gene has CDR1 MGHRA and CDR2 YSYEKL. The trim removed 3 bases at V and 6 bases at J, leaving 8 bases unmatched. The CDR3 region has the DNA TGCGCCAGCAGCCACTTAGCGGGAGAGTCGCCCGGGGAGCTGTTTTTT. Translated: CASSHLAGESPGELFF.

The V gene is TRBV19, the J gene TRBJ2-5, with TRBD2 matching over 7 bases. CDR1 and CDR2 from the germline V gene are LNHDA and SQIVND (reference sequence). V lost 3 bases to trimming and J lost 2 bases; unmatched junction nucleotides: 0. This CDR3 region has 13 residues. The CDR3 coding sequence is TGTGCCAGTAGTATCGGGGGGCAAGAGACCCAGTACTTC. This codes for CASSIGGQETQYF.

This clone was found once. The chain couples TRBV2 to TRBJ1-1; D remains ambiguous. CDR1 and CDR2 (germline): SNHLY, FYNNEI. Trimming stripped 6 bases from V and 11 bases from J, with 16 bases between. The CDR3 runs 12 residues. The CDR3 bases are TGTGCCAGCAGGATGGGTCCCGGGGAGGCTTTCTTT. This codes for CASRMGPGEAFF.

The V gene is TRBV7-2, the J gene TRBJ2-6, with 7 nucleotides matching TRBD2. Looked up from germline, CDR1 is SGHTA and CDR2 is FQGNSA. The CDR3 is 17 residues long. The trim removed 5 bases at V and 2 bases at J, leaving 9 bases unmatched. The CDR3 here is CASSARGVMPGANVLTF. The CDR3 DNA follows: TGTGCCAGCAGCGCCCGGGGGGTGATGCCTGGGGCCAACGTCCTGACTTTC.

V usage is TRBV6-1 and J usage is TRBJ2-7; possible D gene TRBD1, 6 bases. The CDR3 contains 13 residues. The germline V and J ends were trimmed by 5 bases and 0 bases, with 8 bases remaining between them. Germline lookup yields CDR1 MNHNS and CDR2 SASEGT. The CDR3 DNA reads TGTGCCAGCAGTCTCAGGGGCTCCTACGAGCAGTACTTC. It encodes CASSLRGSYEQYF.

This chain joins TRBV2 and TRBJ1-1, with 9 nucleotides matching TRBD1. The V gene's germline CDR1 is SNHLY and CDR2 FYNNEI. CDR3 length equals 15 residues. V trimming: 8 bases; J trimming: 1 base; junction bases outside the gene matches: 8. Here the CDR3 reads CASLFWGQGNTEAFF. In nucleotides, the CDR3 is TGTGCCAGCCTCTTCTGGGGACAGGGGAACACTGAAGCTTTCTTT. The full variable domain, with the rest looked up from reference TRBV2 and TRBJ1-1, is EPEVTQTPSHQVTQMGQEVILRCVPISNHLYFYWYRQILGQKVEFLVSFYNNEISEKSEIFDDQFSVERPDGSNFTLKIRSTKLEDSAMYFCASLFWGQGNTEAFFGQGTRLTVV.

The chain has TRBV2 and TRBJ1-2; D remains ambiguous. Germline V lookup: CDR1 SNHLY, CDR2 FYNNEI. V dropped 4 bases and J dropped 7 bases, with 4 bases sitting between them. The CDR3 runs 10 residues. DNA of the CDR3: TGTGCCAGCAGTGGTATTGGCTACACCTTC. Its translation is CASSGIGYTF.

This rearrangement joins TRBV5-1 to TRBJ2-1; 7 bases match TRBD2. Germline V lookup: CDR1 SGHRS, CDR2 YFSETQ. The CDR3 covers 16 residues. V lost 0 bases to trimming and J lost 7 bases; unmatched junction nucleotides: 10. CDR3 sequence (DNA): TGCGCCAGCAGCTTGGAATCTAGCGGAGGAAGGAATGAGCAGTTCTTC. This encodes CASSLESSGGRNEQFF.

Concerning this clone itself: At the DNA level, this CDR3 is encoded by other sequences in the same sample as well. The chain employs TRBV20-1 and TRBJ2-7, with D possibly matching TRBD2 (6 bases). Trimming left V 3 bases short and J 4 bases short, with 7 bases between. This CDR3 spans 11 amino acids. Germline-derived CDR1 and CDR2 are DFQATT and SNEGSKA (reference sequence). The CDR3 DNA sequence: TGCAGTGCTAGTGGAGGGTACGAGCAGTACTTC. Translating it yields CSASGGYEQYF.

The gene calls are TRBV7-6 and TRBJ1-1; 9 positions agree with TRBD1. Germline loops: CDR1 SGHVS, CDR2 FNYEAQ. This CDR3 contains 15 residues. V lost 5 bases, J lost 0 bases, and 4 bases stayed unmatched. CDR3 in amino acids: CASSPRTGVNTEAFF. In DNA form, the CDR3 reads TGTGCCAGCAGCCCGAGGACAGGGGTGAACACTGAAGCTTTCTTT.

Worth noting for this clone: Other nucleotide sequences from this sample produce the same CDR3. The rearrangement links TRBV7-9 to TRBJ1-1; unclear D gene. Germline V gives CDR1 SEHNR, CDR2 FQNEAQ (reference sequence). V dropped 5 bases and J dropped 0 bases, with 13 bases sitting between them. The CDR3 covers 15 residues. The CDR3: CASSPRGQMNTEAFF. The CDR3 DNA follows: TGTGCCAGCAGCCCCCGAGGGCAGATGAACACTGAAGCTTTCTTT. The full variable domain, its missing parts supplied by reference TRBV7-9 and TRBJ1-1, is DTGVSQNPRHKITKRGQNVTFRCDPISEHNRLYWYRQTLGQGPEFLTYFQNEAQLEKSRLLSDRFSAERPKGSFSTLEIQRTEQGDSAMYLCASSPRGQMNTEAFFGQGTRLTVV.

The chain joins TRBV9 to TRBJ2-2; perhaps TRBD1 as D (5 bases). CDR1 SGDLS and CDR2 YYNGEE come from the germline V gene. The CDR3 consists of 13 residues. Trimming cost V 5 bases and J 5 bases, with 10 bases left between them. The CDR3 here is CASSRGRTGELFF. CDR3 nucleotide sequence: TGTGCCAGCAGTAGGGGAAGAACCGGGGAGCTGTTTTTT.

J is TRBJ2-2 and V is TRBV5-1; D possibly corresponds to TRBD2 (6 bases). There are 13 residues in the CDR3. Trimming cost V 2 bases and J 11 bases, with 13 bases left between them. Germline values: CDR1 SGHRS, CDR2 YFSETQ. The CDR3 region is CASSFEPRGELFF. For the CDR3, the DNA is TGCGCCAGCAGCTTCGAACCGCGGGGAGAGCTGTTTTTT. The whole variable domain, filled in from reference TRBV5-1 and TRBJ2-2, reads KAGVTQTPRYLIKTRGQQVTLSCSPISGHRSVSWYQQTPGQGLQFLFEYFSETQRNKGNFPGRFSGRQFSNSRSEMNVSTLELGDSALYLCASSFEPRGELFFGEGSRLTVL.